This is a list of T cell receptor beta chains from one sample in a study of shared clonotypes between healthy human individuals. Some clones are missing from TCRdb's copy, which holds only in-frame ones; the method was immunoSEQ multiplex PCR. The sample holds approximately 530,000 clones; 95% to 97% are singletons and the top ten take around 0.066%. The sample consisted of naive CD4+ T cells sorted from blood. The receptor source for this set is a woman aged 30 to 39 in good health. Each CDR3 is given with its conserved first and last residue. The order of the fields is clone size, V gene, J gene, D gene, CDR3 protein, CDR3 DNA. The D gene is left open where the match is weak. Only part of the rows carry a size: once, few, many, or a class if the clone is expanded.

clone_size: -; v_call: TRBV18; j_call: TRBJ2-5; d_call: -; cdr3_aa: CASSLQETQYF; cdr3_nt: TGTGCCAGCTCACTTCAAGAGACCCAGTACTTC
clone_size: -; v_call: TRBV28; j_call: TRBJ2-7; d_call: TRBD1; cdr3_aa: CASSFRPGQGYEQYF; cdr3_nt: TGTGCCAGCAGTTTTAGACCGGGACAGGGGTACGAGCAGTACTTC
clone_size: -; v_call: TRBV11-2; j_call: TRBJ2-1; d_call: TRBD1; cdr3_aa: CASSSGQGALEQFF; cdr3_nt: TGTGCCAGCAGCTCGGGACAGGGGGCGCTTGAGCAGTTCTTC
clone_size: -; v_call: TRBV6-1; j_call: TRBJ2-7; d_call: TRBD2; cdr3_aa: CASTAGAIQDTYF; cdr3_nt: TGTGCCAGCACCGCGGGAGCCATCCAAGATACGTACTTC
clone_size: -; v_call: TRBV6-1; j_call: TRBJ2-7; d_call: TRBD1; cdr3_aa: CASSTQGQGPYEQYF; cdr3_nt: TGTGCCAGCAGTACCCAAGGACAGGGCCCCTACGAGCAGTACTTC
clone_size: -; v_call: TRBV21-1; j_call: TRBJ2-5; d_call: -; cdr3_aa: CAPSGGKETQYF; cdr3_nt: TGTGCCCCCAGCGGGGGGAAAGAGACCCAGTACTTC
clone_size: -; v_call: TRBV5-4; j_call: TRBJ2-6; d_call: -; cdr3_aa: CASSLDGGNGANVLTF; cdr3_nt: TGTGCCAGCAGTCTGGATGGGGGGAACGGGGCCAACGTCCTGACTTTC
clone_size: -; v_call: TRBV28; j_call: TRBJ2-1; d_call: TRBD2; cdr3_aa: CASNAGREYNEQFF; cdr3_nt: TGTGCCAGCAATGCGGGGCGGGAGTACAATGAGCAGTTCTTC
clone_size: -; v_call: TRBV5-1; j_call: TRBJ1-1; d_call: -; cdr3_aa: CASSSQSVAFF; cdr3_nt: TGCGCCAGCAGCTCCCAGTCGGTGGCTTTCTTT
clone_size: -; v_call: TRBV28; j_call: TRBJ1-4; d_call: TRBD1; cdr3_aa: CASSFRTGLIEKLFF; cdr3_nt: TGTGCCAGCAGTTTCCGGACAGGGTTGATTGAAAAACTGTTTTTT
clone_size: -; v_call: TRBV7-9; j_call: TRBJ2-5; d_call: TRBD1; cdr3_aa: CASSFRTGGRETQYF; cdr3_nt: TGTGCCAGCAGCTTTAGGACAGGGGGACGAGAGACCCAGTACTTC
clone_size: -; v_call: TRBV2; j_call: TRBJ2-1; d_call: -; cdr3_aa: CASTGSYNEQFF; cdr3_nt: TGTGCCAGCACCGGGTCCTACAATGAGCAGTTCTTC
clone_size: -; v_call: TRBV6-1; j_call: TRBJ1-2; d_call: TRBD1; cdr3_aa: CASSEGTGSGYGYTF; cdr3_nt: TGTGCCAGCAGTGAAGGGACAGGGAGTGGCTATGGCTACACCTTC
clone_size: -; v_call: TRBV7-4; j_call: TRBJ2-7; d_call: -; cdr3_aa: CASSLAGLRMTASSYEQYF; cdr3_nt: TGTGCCAGCAGCTTAGCGGGTTTAAGGATGACAGCGAGCTCCTACGAGCAGTACTTC
clone_size: -; v_call: TRBV6-5; j_call: TRBJ2-5; d_call: -; cdr3_aa: CASSPNRSGETQYF; cdr3_nt: TGTGCCAGCAGTCCCAACAGGTCTGGGGAGACCCAGTACTTC
clone_size: -; v_call: TRBV19; j_call: TRBJ2-7; d_call: -; cdr3_aa: CASMEGIAGRDEQYF; cdr3_nt: TGTGCCAGTATGGAAGGTATAGCCGGAAGGGACGAGCAGTACTTC
clone_size: -; v_call: TRBV5-4; j_call: TRBJ2-3; d_call: TRBD2; cdr3_aa: CASSLTSGGSTDTQYF; cdr3_nt: TGTGCCAGCAGCTTGACTAGCGGGGGGAGCACAGATACGCAGTATTTT
clone_size: -; v_call: TRBV11-2; j_call: TRBJ2-1; d_call: -; cdr3_aa: CASSFRESNEQFF; cdr3_nt: TGTGCCAGCAGCTTCCGGGAGTCCAATGAGCAGTTCTTC
clone_size: -; v_call: TRBV10-1; j_call: TRBJ2-6; d_call: TRBD1; cdr3_aa: CASGPGGAGANVLTF; cdr3_nt: TGCGCCAGCGGGCCAGGGGGCGCTGGGGCCAACGTCCTGACTTTC
clone_size: -; v_call: TRBV27; j_call: TRBJ2-7; d_call: -; cdr3_aa: CASSGHGNTSYEQYF; cdr3_nt: TGTGCCAGCAGTGGCCACGGGAACACCTCCTACGAGCAGTACTTC
clone_size: few; v_call: TRBV6-1; j_call: TRBJ2-7; d_call: TRBD2; cdr3_aa: CASSQGPGLGHYEQYF; cdr3_nt: TGTGCCAGCAGTCAAGGACCGGGACTAGGTCATTACGAGCAGTACTTC
clone_size: -; v_call: TRBV7-9; j_call: TRBJ2-7; d_call: TRBD1; cdr3_aa: CASCLGDRGYEQYF; cdr3_nt: TGTGCCAGCTGCCTGGGAGACAGGGGCTACGAGCAGTACTTC
clone_size: -; v_call: TRBV7-2; j_call: TRBJ2-2; d_call: -; cdr3_aa: CASSHLRTNTGELFF; cdr3_nt: TGTGCCAGCAGCCATCTTCGAACAAACACCGGGGAGCTGTTTTTT